A single TCR beta chain is shown here with its context. Its antigen is undetermined. The record originates from a study of cytomegalovirus exposure and HLA in healthy donors. This PCR relied on a set of 60 Vbeta primers and 13 Jbeta primers. Sequencing was performed with immunoSEQ multiplex PCR; in TCRdb, only in-frame clones are kept and a portion is missing. This sample has 150,000 to 200,000 clones, with 72% found just once. Findings of the study overall: A link between a missense DCLRE1C variant and TCR beta V- and J-gene trimming emerged from a later analysis. About 180 TCR beta chains were listed as cytomegalovirus-associated.

The length of the CDR3 is 14 residues. Looked up from germline, CDR1 is SEHNR and CDR2 is FQNEAQ (reference sequence). V lost 6 bases and J 2 bases, leaving 12 bases between the germline ends. The TCR originated in a human donor in good health. The sample taken for sequencing was PBMCs. The V and J genes are TRBV7-9 and TRBJ2-3; D remains ambiguous. The CDR3 nucleotides read TGTGCCAGCAGGTCACGCGAAGCCACAGATACGCAGTATTTT. Its protein product is CASRSREATDTQYF.